The present entry profiles one T cell receptor beta chain with its context. The antigen remains undetermined. This specimen belongs to a study of T cell clusters in autoimmune cytopenias. Study-level results: Active autoimmune hepatitis patients had roughly 3-fold fewer exclusive TRB clusters than healthy donors. TRB repertoire shifts in secondary cytopenia and chronic lymphocytic leukemia mostly reflected lymphoma, not autoimmunity. Primary autoimmune cytopenia patients seemingly lacked the physiological T cell clusters found in healthy donors.

TRB rearrangements were amplified by touch-down multiplex PCR with mixed TRB-A/B primers. For each CDR3 protein, TCRdb gives one entry from its re-call of the multiplex PCR reads, without DNA. The specimen's table records approximately 6,600 distinct CDR3 sequences. Roughly 38,000 genome equivalents of blood DNA were amplified for TRB. Germline V lookup: CDR1 MNHEY, CDR2 SVGEGT. The CDR3 is 18 amino acids. The receptor was derived from a human donor with an autoimmune cytopenia or autoimmune hepatitis (not recorded which). Sample: peripheral blood. The chain links TRBV6-2 or TRBV6-3 to TRBJ1-2; TCRdb returns TRBD1, unconfirmable since there is no DNA. The CDR3 loop is CASSYSTYQGGANYGYTF.